One and the same sample provided the 15 T cell receptor beta chains below, sequenced in a study of post-analysis software for immune sequencing data. Study conclusions and caveats: TRBV segments more frequent in patients than in controls numbered several and included TRBV5-6, TRBV5-1 and TRBV20-1.

Sequencing libraries made from TCR beta cDNA carried unique molecular identifiers. TCRdb re-derived calls from the PCR reads in MiXCR, one entry per CDR3 protein. Of around 770,000 distinct CDR3 sequences listed, about 43% are singletons. These receptors' targets are unknown. Sequenced sample: blood. Source of these receptors: a girl aged 5-17 years with multiple sclerosis.

This rearrangement joins TRBV20-1 to TRBJ2-7, with D tentatively TRBD1 (5 bases). Judging by the DNA end, TRBJ2-5 fits better; the J call may be wrong. This CDR3 has 14 amino acids. Germline V CDR1 and CDR2: DFQATT, SNEGSKA (reference sequence). The CDR3 nucleotides are TGCAGTGCTAGATCCGCCAGGGTCGGGGAGACCCAGTACTTC. Protein: CSARSARVGETQYF.

The chain uses TRBV28 and TRBJ2-1; TRBD1 or TRBD2 may be the D gene (5 bases each). Germline lookup yields CDR1 MDHEN and CDR2 SYDVKM. Trimming cost V 6 bases and J 2 bases, with 23 bases left between them. CDR3 length: 18 amino acids. Here the CDR3 reads CASSPPPTGTGAYNEQFF. CDR3 nucleotide sequence: TGTGCCAGCAGCCCGCCCCCCACCGGGACCGGGGCCTACAATGAGCAGTTCTTC.

This clonotype was observed a few times. The chain couples TRBV7-2 to TRBJ2-6, with D hard to call. The CDR3 extends over 15 amino acids. Germline lookup yields CDR1 SGHTA and CDR2 FQGNSA. Trimming shortened V by 6 bases and J by 0 bases, and 9 bases separated the two germline ends. As DNA, the CDR3 is TGTGCCAGCAGAACAGACCTCTCTGGGGCCAACGTCCTGACTTTC. The encoded protein is CASRTDLSGANVLTF.

J is TRBJ2-3 and V is TRBV12-5; 10 nucleotides line up with TRBD1. The germline CDR1 and CDR2 sequences are LGHNT and FRNRAP. V gave up 2 bases and J gave up 3 bases; unmatched junction bases: 5. The CDR3 totals 16 residues. The CDR3: CASGLPGTGATDTQYF. For the CDR3, the DNA is TGTGCTAGTGGTTTGCCGGGGACAGGGGCGACAGATACGCAGTATTTT.

This chain joins TRBV15 and TRBJ2-3; no reliable D call. This CDR3 has 13 amino acids. The germline V and J ends were trimmed by 3 bases and 5 bases, with 9 bases remaining between them. Looked up from germline, CDR1 is LNHNV and CDR2 is YYDKDF (reference sequence). CDR3 in amino acids: CATSSARRDTQYF. The CDR3 DNA sequence: TGTGCCACCAGCAGCGCCCGGAGAGATACGCAGTATTTT.

V and J are TRBV9 and TRBJ2-1, with TRBD2 identical over 10 bases. The CDR3 length is 17 residues. Losses at the gene ends were 1 base for V and 7 bases for J; bases not matched to a gene: 11. Germline CDR1 SGDLS, CDR2 YYNGEE. For the CDR3, the DNA is TGTGCCAGCAGCGTACGTGCAGGGACTAGCGCGTGGAATGAGCAGTTCTTC. Encoded protein: CASSVRAGTSAWNEQFF.

The V call is TRBV5-1, the J call TRBJ1-1, with D unclear. The CDR3 extends over 13 amino acids. Trimming removed 9 bases at V and 1 base at J, with 13 bases between. The germline gives CDR1 SGHRS, CDR2 YFSETQ. The CDR3 region is CATTRGPNTEAFF. DNA of the CDR3: TGCGCCACTACAAGAGGGCCGAACACTGAAGCTTTCTTT.

This clonotype was recorded at least ten times. The chain recombines TRBV5-1 with TRBJ1-1; a possible D gene is TRBD1 (5 bases). This CDR3 is built from 13 residues. The germline CDR1 and CDR2 sequences are SGHRS and YFSETQ. V dropped 1 base and J dropped 4 bases, with 8 bases sitting between them. The DNA for the CDR3 is TGCGCCAGCAGCTTGCTGGGGGGCACTGAAGCTTTCTTT. It translates to CASSLLGGTEAFF.

The CDR3 sequence is CSEQADETQYF. The CDR3 DNA is TGCAGTGAGCAGGCGGACGAGACCCAGTACTTC. This chain links TRBV20-1 with TRBJ2-5, with D uncertain. Trimming shortened V by 7 bases and J by 5 bases, and 11 bases separated the two germline ends. The CDR3 totals 11 residues. CDR1 and CDR2 (germline): DFQATT, SNEGSKA (reference sequence).

The chain is built from TRBV18 and TRBJ2-5; D may be TRBD1 (5 bases). The CDR3 has 14 residues. CDR1 is KGHSH, CDR2 LQKENI, per germline. V lost 2 bases to trimming and J lost 4 bases, with 11 bases between them. CDR3 protein: CASSPKGMRETQYF. In nucleotides, the CDR3 is TGTGCCAGCTCACCAAAGGGGATGAGAGAGACCCAGTACTTC. Full variable domain (outside the CDR3, taken from reference TRBV18 and TRBJ2-5): NAGVMQNPRHLVRRRGQEARLRCSPMKGHSHVYWYRQLPEEGLKFMVYLQKENIIDESGMPKERFSAEFPKEGPSILRIQQVVRGDSAAYFCASSPKGMRETQYFGPGTRLLVL.

The rearrangement joins TRBV18 to TRBJ2-1; unclear D gene. The length of the CDR3 is 12 residues. Trimming left V 4 bases short and J 5 bases short, with 6 bases between. The germline V gene encodes CDR1 KGHSH and CDR2 LQKENI. The CDR3: CASSRLDNEQFF. Here the CDR3 DNA reads TGTGCCAGCTCACGTTTAGACAATGAGCAGTTCTTC.

This chain connects TRBV14 to TRBJ2-3, with D perhaps being TRBD1 or TRBD2 (6 bases each). V was clipped by 4 bases and J by 0 bases, with 14 bases between them. Per the germline V gene, CDR1 is SGHDN and CDR2 is FVKESK. This CDR3 has 16 residues. Written as DNA, the CDR3 is TGTGCCAGCAGCCCCCGGGGGCCAACTAGCACAGATACGCAGTATTTT. This codes for CASSPRGPTSTDTQYF. Combining the CDR3 with reference TRBV14 and TRBJ2-3 gives the whole variable domain EAGVTQFPSHSVIEKGQTVTLRCDPISGHDNLYWYRRVMGKEIKFLLHFVKESKQDESGMPNNRFLAERTGGTYSTLKVQPAELEDSGVYFCASSPRGPTSTDTQYFGPGTRLTVL.

The chain is built from TRBV20-1 and TRBJ1-1, with D possibly being TRBD1 (5 bases). Looked up from germline, CDR1 is DFQATT and CDR2 is SNEGSKA (reference sequence). The V end was cut by 0 bases, the J end by 1 base, with 12 bases between. The CDR3 runs to 15 residues. The CDR3 DNA reads as TGCAGTGCTAGAGATTTTCAGGGCGCGAACACTGAAGCTTTCTTT. Amino acid sequence: CSARDFQGANTEAFF.

V is TRBV4-3 and J is TRBJ2-1; D is possibly TRBD1 (5 bases). CDR1 is LGHNA, CDR2 YSLEER, per germline. With 2 bases removed from V and 0 bases from J, the gap between germline ends came to 8 bases. The CDR3 contains 15 residues. Here the CDR3 DNA reads TGCGCCAGCAGCCAACGACAGCTCTCCTACAATGAGCAGTTCTTC. Its protein product is CASSQRQLSYNEQFF.

The gene calls are TRBV12-3 or TRBV12-4 and TRBJ2-3, with 10 bases fitting TRBD1. The CDR3 has 16 amino acids. V lost 5 bases, J lost 0 bases, and 5 bases stayed unmatched. The DNA for the CDR3 is TGTGCCAGCAGTCCCGGACAGGGGGTTAGCACAGATACGCAGTATTTT. It translates to CASSPGQGVSTDTQYF.